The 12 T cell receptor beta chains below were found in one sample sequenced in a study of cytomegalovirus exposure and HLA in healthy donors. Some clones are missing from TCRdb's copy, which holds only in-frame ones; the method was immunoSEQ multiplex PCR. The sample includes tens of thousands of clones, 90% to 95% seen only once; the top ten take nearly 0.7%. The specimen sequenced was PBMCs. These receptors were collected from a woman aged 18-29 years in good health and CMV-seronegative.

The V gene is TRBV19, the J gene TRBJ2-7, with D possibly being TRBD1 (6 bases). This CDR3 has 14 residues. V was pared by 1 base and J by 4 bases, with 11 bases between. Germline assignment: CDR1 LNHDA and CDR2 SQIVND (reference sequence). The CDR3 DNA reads TGTGCCAGTAGTATAGCCCAGGGGTGGTACGAGCAGTACTTC. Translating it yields CASSIAQGWYEQYF.

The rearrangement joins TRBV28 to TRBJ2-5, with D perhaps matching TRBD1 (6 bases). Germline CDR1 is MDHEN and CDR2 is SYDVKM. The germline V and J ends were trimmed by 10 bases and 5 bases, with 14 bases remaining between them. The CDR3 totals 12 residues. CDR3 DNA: TGTGCCACCGCCGGGACATCGGAGACCCAGTACTTC. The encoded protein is CATAGTSETQYF.

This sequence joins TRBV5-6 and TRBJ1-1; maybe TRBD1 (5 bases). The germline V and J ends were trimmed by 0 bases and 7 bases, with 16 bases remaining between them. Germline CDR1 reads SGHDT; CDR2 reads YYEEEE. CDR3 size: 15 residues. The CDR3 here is CASSLVVGGWDEAFF. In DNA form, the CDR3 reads TGTGCCAGCAGCTTGGTGGTTGGGGGGTGGGATGAAGCTTTCTTT.

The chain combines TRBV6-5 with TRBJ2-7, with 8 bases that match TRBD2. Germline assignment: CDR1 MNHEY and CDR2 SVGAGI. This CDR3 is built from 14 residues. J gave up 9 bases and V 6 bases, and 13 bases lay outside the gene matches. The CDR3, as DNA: TGTGCCAGCAGACCCGGGACTAGACGCCACGGGCAGTACTTC. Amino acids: CASRPGTRRHGQYF.

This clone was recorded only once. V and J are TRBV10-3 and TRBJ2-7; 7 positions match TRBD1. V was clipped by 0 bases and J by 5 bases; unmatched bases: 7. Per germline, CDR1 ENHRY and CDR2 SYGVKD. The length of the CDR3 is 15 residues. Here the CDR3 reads CAISESPGTVHEQYF. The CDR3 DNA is TGTGCCATCAGTGAGTCCCCCGGGACAGTCCACGAGCAGTACTTC.

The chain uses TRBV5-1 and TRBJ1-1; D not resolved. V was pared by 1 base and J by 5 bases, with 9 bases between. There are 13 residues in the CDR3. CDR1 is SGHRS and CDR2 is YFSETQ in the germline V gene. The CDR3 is CASSLIRETEAFF. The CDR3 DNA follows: TGCGCCAGCAGCTTGATACGGGAAACTGAAGCTTTCTTT.

CDR3 coding DNA: TGTGCCACCAGCAGAGGCGGAAGCCAAGAGACCCAGTACTTC. Translated, it gives CATSRGGSQETQYF. The chain combines TRBV15 with TRBJ2-5; D unresolved. The CDR3 is 14 amino acids. Germline assignment: CDR1 LNHNV and CDR2 YYDKDF (reference sequence). V lost 1 base to trimming and J lost 1 base, with 7 bases between them.

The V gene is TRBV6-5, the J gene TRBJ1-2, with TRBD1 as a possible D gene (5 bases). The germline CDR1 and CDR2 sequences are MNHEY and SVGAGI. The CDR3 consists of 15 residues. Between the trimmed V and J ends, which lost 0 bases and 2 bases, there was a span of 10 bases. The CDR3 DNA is TGTGCCAGCAGTTACTCGCCCAGGGCGAACTATGGCTACACCTTC. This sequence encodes CASSYSPRANYGYTF.

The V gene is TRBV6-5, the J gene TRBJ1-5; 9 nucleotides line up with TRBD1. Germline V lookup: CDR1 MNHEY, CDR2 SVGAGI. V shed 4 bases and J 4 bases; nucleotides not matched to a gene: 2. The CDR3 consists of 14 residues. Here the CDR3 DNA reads TGTGCCAGCAGTTTCGGACAGGGGAATCAGCCCCAGCATTTT. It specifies CASSFGQGNQPQHF.

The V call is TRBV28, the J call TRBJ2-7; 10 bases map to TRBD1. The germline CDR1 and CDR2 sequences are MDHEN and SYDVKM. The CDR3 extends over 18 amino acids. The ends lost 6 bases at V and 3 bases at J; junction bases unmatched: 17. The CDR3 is CASRGTGTGVWTRYEQYF. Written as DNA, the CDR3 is TGTGCCAGCAGGGGGACCGGGACAGGGGTTTGGACCCGCTACGAGCAGTACTTC.

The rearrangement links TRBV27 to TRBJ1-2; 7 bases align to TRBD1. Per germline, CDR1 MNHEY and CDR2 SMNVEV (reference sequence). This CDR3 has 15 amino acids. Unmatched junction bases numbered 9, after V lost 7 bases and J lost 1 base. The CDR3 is CASTPRDRSNYGYTF. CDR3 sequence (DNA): TGTGCCAGCACCCCAAGGGACAGAAGTAACTATGGCTACACCTTC.

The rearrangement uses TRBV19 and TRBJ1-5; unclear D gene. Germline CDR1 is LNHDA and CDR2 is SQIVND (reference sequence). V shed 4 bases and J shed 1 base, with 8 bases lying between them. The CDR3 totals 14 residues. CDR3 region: CASSRASSNQPQHF. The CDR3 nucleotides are TGTGCCAGTAGTAGGGCGTCGAGCAATCAGCCCCAGCATTTT.